This T cell receptor (beta chain) was observed in a study of T-cell reconstitution after alpha-beta-depleted transplantation in children. TCRbeta library construction was performed incorporating unique molecular identifiers. TCRdb redid the calling of the PCR reads with MiXCR, one entry per CDR3 protein. The sample contains hundreds of thousands of distinct CDR3 sequences, 16% of which appear only once. This clonotype was counted at least ten times. The V segment lost 3 bases and the J segment 4 bases; nucleotides outside the gene matches: 4. The V gene's germline CDR1 is SGHTA and CDR2 FQGNSA. The CDR3 is 14 amino acids.

The sequence came from a human donor who donated a stem cell graft to a child with acute myeloid leukemia. The sample consisted of PBMCs from the stem cell graft donor, taken from the stem cell graft. The V call is TRBV7-2, the J call TRBJ1-2, with 8 bases that match TRBD1. In nucleotides, the CDR3 is TGTGCCAGCAGCTTCTTACAGGGGGGCTATGGCTACACCTTC. Encoded protein: CASSFLQGGYGYTF.